Listed below are T cell receptor beta chains from one sample, sequenced in a study of blood T cell repertoires in COVID-19. Here immunoSEQ multiplex PCR was the method, and the copy in TCRdb shows in-frame clones only, minus some. The data hold 270,000 or so clones, with approximately 84% observed a single time. Sequenced sample: peripheral blood. The receptor source for this set is a human donor in a cohort sampled during active COVID-19. CDR3s include the opening cysteine and the closing phenylalanine or tryptophan. The D gene is left open where the match is weak. Clone size, where shown, is once, few, many, or a class for clones that have expanded.

v_gene,d_gene,abundance,j_gene,CDR3nt,CDR3aa
TRBV11-2,.,.,TRBJ2-1,TGTGCCAGCAGCATCCCCGGTGGGGGGAATGAGCAGTTCTTC,CASSIPGGGNEQFF
TRBV5-6,TRBD1,.,TRBJ1-2,TGTGCCAGCAGAACCTCAGGGGGCGCGGGATTTGGCTACACCTTC,CASRTSGGAGFGYTF
TRBV29-1,.,.,TRBJ1-3,TGCAGCGTTTCCACAGGGATCGGAAACACCATATATTTT,CSVSTGIGNTIYF
TRBV5-1,.,.,TRBJ1-1,TGCGCCAGCAGCTTGGATGGTCGGGGTAACACTGAAGCTTTCTTT,CASSLDGRGNTEAFF
TRBV3-1/TRBV3-2,TRBD1,.,TRBJ2-2,TGTGCCAGCAGCCAAGAGGGGACAGGGTCGGGGATCGGAACCGGGGAGCTGTTTTTT,CASSQEGTGSGIGTGELFF
TRBV6-5,.,.,TRBJ2-7,TGTGCCAGCAAAGGAAGTCGACTGACTGCCTACGAGCAGTACTTC,CASKGSRLTAYEQYF
TRBV7-2,TRBD2,once,TRBJ2-1,TGTGCCAGCAGCCCCGCGGGGGGCGGGTACAATGAGCAGTTCTTC,CASSPAGGGYNEQFF
TRBV28,.,few,TRBJ1-2,TGTGCCAGCGGTAACGCGCGGGATACTAACTATGGCTACACCTTC,CASGNARDTNYGYTF
TRBV12-2,.,.,TRBJ1-1,TGTGCAACGTCGCGGCCCTACAGGGGGAATCGAAAACCGAACACTGAAGCTTTCTTT,CATSRPYRGNRKPNTEAFF
TRBV6-5,.,.,TRBJ1-1,TGTGCCAGCACCCTGGGAGGGAACACTGAAGCTTTCTTT,CASTLGGNTEAFF
TRBV11-1,.,.,TRBJ2-2,TGTGCCAGCAGCTTGGTAACAGGGCGGAGAACCGGGGAGCTGTTTTTT,CASSLVTGRRTGELFF
TRBV19,.,.,TRBJ2-7,TGTGCCAGTAGTCTCCATTCGGAGGGCGAGCAGTACTTC,CASSLHSEGEQYF
TRBV5-1,TRBD2,few,TRBJ2-7,TGCGCCAGCAGCTTGGGGGGACTAGCGGCGTACGAGCAGTACTTC,CASSLGGLAAYEQYF
TRBV7-6,TRBD2,few,TRBJ2-2,TGTGCCAGCAGCCCAACTAGCGGGGGTTCCTTTTTAGCCGGGGAGCTGTTTTTT,CASSPTSGGSFLAGELFF
TRBV5-8,.,.,TRBJ2-3,TGTGCCAGCAGACTAGGGGGGGGCCGTACAAGCACAGATACGCAGTATTTT,CASRLGGGRTSTDTQYF
TRBV28,.,.,TRBJ2-7,TGTGCCAGCAGCCAGAGTGTTCAGGGAGGAAGGGGAGAGCAGTACTTC,CASSQSVQGGRGEQYF
TRBV7-9,.,.,TRBJ1-1,TGTGCCAGCAGCCCGGGCGGACAGTACACTGAAGCTTTCTTT,CASSPGGQYTEAFF
TRBV11-2,TRBD2,.,TRBJ2-7,TGTGCCAGCAGCTTGTTACAGACTAGCGGCTACGAGCAGTACTTC,CASSLLQTSGYEQYF
TRBV5-1,TRBD1,.,TRBJ1-2,TGCGCCAGCAGCTTGTCGGGACAGGGGACTTCTAACTATGGCTACACCTTC,CASSLSGQGTSNYGYTF
TRBV11-3,TRBD2,many,TRBJ2-7,TGTGCCAGCAGCTTAAGCGGGAGCTACGAGCAGTACTTC,CASSLSGSYEQYF
TRBV19,TRBD2,.,TRBJ2-2,TGTGCCAGTTCGCGGGAGGCGAAGAACACCGGGGAGCTGTTTTTT,CASSREAKNTGELFF
TRBV11-2,TRBD2,.,TRBJ2-3,TGTGCCAGCAGCTTAGCGGGGGGGCTACGGACAGATACGCAGTATTTT,CASSLAGGLRTDTQYF
TRBV5-8,TRBD1,.,TRBJ2-1,TGTGCCAGCAGCTGGGGAACAGGGGCTTACAATGAGCAGTTCTTC,CASSWGTGAYNEQFF
TRBV7-9,.,.,TRBJ2-4,TGTGCCAGCAGCCCCCCCAGCGCCTTCCAGTACTTC,CASSPPSAFQYF
TRBV7-8,TRBD2,.,TRBJ2-1,TGTGCCAGCAGCTTCGACAATCTAGCGGGGGGCCTCTACAATGAGCAGTTCTTC,CASSFDNLAGGLYNEQFF
TRBV6-5,TRBD1,.,TRBJ1-1,TGTGCCAGCAGTTACCTGGGACAGTCCACTGAAGCTTTCTTT,CASSYLGQSTEAFF
TRBV7-2,TRBD1,.,TRBJ1-5,TGTGCCAGCAGCATGACAGGGGGCAGGTATAGCAATCAGCCCCAGCATTTT,CASSMTGGRYSNQPQHF
TRBV5-1,TRBD2,.,TRBJ2-3,TGCGCCAGCAGCTCCGGGGGGTGGGAGGATACGCAGTATTTT,CASSSGGWEDTQYF
TRBV27,.,.,TRBJ2-3,TGTGCCAGCAGCAAACTCGGGGGAAGCACAGATACGCAGTATTTT,CASSKLGGSTDTQYF
TRBV12-3/TRBV12-4,.,few,TRBJ2-7,TGTGCCAGCAGTAGAGGTTATTCCTACGAGCAGTACTTC,CASSRGYSYEQYF
TRBV4-3,TRBD1,.,TRBJ2-7,TGCGCCAGCAGCCAAGATATTAGCAGGGGGGAGCAGTACTTC,CASSQDISRGEQYF
TRBV6-2/TRBV6-3,TRBD1,.,TRBJ2-7,TGTGCCAGCAGTCGGACAGGGTTGAACGAGCAGTACTTC,CASSRTGLNEQYF
TRBV14,.,.,TRBJ1-6,TGTGCCAGCAGCCGCGTACGGGGGGCTGGATCACCCCTCCACTTT,CASSRVRGAGSPLHF
TRBV24-1,.,.,TRBJ2-2,TGTGCCACCAGTGGCTCCACCCCTGGGCCGAGCACCGGGGAGCTGTTTTTT,CATSGSTPGPSTGELFF
TRBV30,.,.,TRBJ1-6,TGTGCCTGGCCAGTGTTCTGGACAATCTATAATTCACCCCTCCACTTT,CAWPVFWTIYNSPLHF
TRBV3-1/TRBV3-2,TRBD1,.,TRBJ2-2,TGTGCCAGCAGCCTGTCGACAGGGGGGGCCGGGGAGCTGTTTTTT,CASSLSTGGAGELFF
TRBV7-2,TRBD2,.,TRBJ2-6,TGTGCGAGCGGGGGCGGAATTAGGGCCAACGTCCTGACTTTC,CASGGGIRANVLTF
TRBV18,TRBD1,.,TRBJ1-4,TGTGCCAGCTCACCCTCGACAGGGAGTAATGAAAAACTGTTTTTT,CASSPSTGSNEKLFF
TRBV5-8,TRBD1,.,TRBJ2-4,TGTGCCAGCAGCTTGGCCGGGACAGGGAAAAACATTCAGTACTTC,CASSLAGTGKNIQYF
TRBV19,TRBD2,.,TRBJ2-3,TGTGCCAGTAGGGCTAGCGGTGCTAGCACAGATACGCAGTATTTT,CASRASGASTDTQYF
TRBV18,TRBD1,.,TRBJ1-5,TGTGCCAGCTCATGGACAGGAGGTGGGGAGCCCCAGCATTTT,CASSWTGGGEPQHF
TRBV7-9,.,.,TRBJ1-6,TGTGCCAGCAGGCTCGCGCGGGGTTCCTATAATTCACCCCTCCACTTT,CASRLARGSYNSPLHF
TRBV18,TRBD1,.,TRBJ2-1,TGTGCCAGCTCACATCGTTCGGGACAGGGGTACAATGAGCAGTTCTTC,CASSHRSGQGYNEQFF
TRBV5-1,TRBD1,.,TRBJ2-3,TGCGCCAGCAGCTTACCGACAGGGGGCACAGATACGCAGTATTTT,CASSLPTGGTDTQYF
TRBV7-6,.,.,TRBJ1-6,TGTGCCAGCAGCCCAAGACCAGGGGTGACCTATAATTCACCCCTCCACTTT,CASSPRPGVTYNSPLHF
TRBV14,TRBD1,.,TRBJ2-3,TGTGCCAGCAGCCCTCCCCCGGGACAGGGGTTAAGAAATACGCAGTATTTT,CASSPPPGQGLRNTQYF
TRBV2,TRBD1,once,TRBJ1-2,TGTGCCAGCAGGGAGACAGGGGGCCGTGGCTACACCTTC,CASRETGGRGYTF
TRBV20-1,.,.,TRBJ2-6,TGCAGTGCTAGTGCCCGTCGGCTAGCTGGGGCCAACGTCCTGACTTTC,CSASARRLAGANVLTF
TRBV5-1,TRBD1,.,TRBJ1-1,TGCGCCAGCAGCTTGGCCAGTTCAGGGGGCACTGAAGCTTTCTTT,CASSLASSGGTEAFF
TRBV18,.,.,TRBJ2-2,TGTGCCAGCTCACCCACAGGGTCCAGAAACGGGGAGCTGTTTTTT,CASSPTGSRNGELFF
TRBV18,TRBD1,.,TRBJ1-1,TGTGCCAGCTCACCTAGCACAGGGGTCGGCACTGAAGCTTTCTTT,CASSPSTGVGTEAFF
TRBV4-1,TRBD1,.,TRBJ2-2,TGCGCCAGCAGCTTCGGGACAGGTGGCGGGGAGCTGTTTTTT,CASSFGTGGGELFF
TRBV6-1,.,.,TRBJ2-3,TGTGCCAGCAGTGAAGGCCCGGGAGCCACAGATACGCAGTATTTT,CASSEGPGATDTQYF
TRBV5-1,TRBD2,.,TRBJ2-3,TGCGCCAGCAGCTTGGGCGGGGGAACCCCGTTTAGCACAGATACGCAGTATTTT,CASSLGGGTPFSTDTQYF
TRBV2,.,.,TRBJ2-3,TGTGCCAGCAGTAGCCGCTTTCTGGCGGGGCCCCGCACAGATACGCAGTATTTT,CASSSRFLAGPRTDTQYF
TRBV4-1,.,.,TRBJ2-3,TGCGCCAGCAGCCAAGATCCGGGGTCCCCTAGCACAGATACGCAGTATTTT,CASSQDPGSPSTDTQYF
TRBV3-1/TRBV3-2,.,.,TRBJ1-4,TGTGCCAGCAGCCGACGCACGGGGGGGCCAACTAATGAAAAACTGTTTTTT,CASSRRTGGPTNEKLFF